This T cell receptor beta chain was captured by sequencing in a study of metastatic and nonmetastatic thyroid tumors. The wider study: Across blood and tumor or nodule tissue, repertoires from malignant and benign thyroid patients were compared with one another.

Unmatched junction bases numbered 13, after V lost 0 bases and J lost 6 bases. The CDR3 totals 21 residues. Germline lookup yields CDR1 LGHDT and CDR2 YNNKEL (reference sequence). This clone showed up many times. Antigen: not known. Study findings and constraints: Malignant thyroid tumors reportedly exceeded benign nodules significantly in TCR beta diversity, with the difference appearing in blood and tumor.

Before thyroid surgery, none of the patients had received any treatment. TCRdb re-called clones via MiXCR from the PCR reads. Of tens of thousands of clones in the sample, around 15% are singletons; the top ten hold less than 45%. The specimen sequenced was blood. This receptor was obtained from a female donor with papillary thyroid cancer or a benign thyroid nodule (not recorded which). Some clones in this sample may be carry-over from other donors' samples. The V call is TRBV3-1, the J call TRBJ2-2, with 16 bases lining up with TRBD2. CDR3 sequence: CASSQEVPVHGTSGRAGELFF. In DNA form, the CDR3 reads TGTGCCAGCAGCCAAGAGGTGCCTGTTCATGGGACTAGCGGGAGGGCCGGGGAGCTGTTTTTT.